This T cell receptor beta chain came from a study of cytomegalovirus exposure and HLA in healthy donors. In germline, CDR1 is LNHDA, CDR2 SQIVND (reference sequence). V was pared by 5 bases and J by 9 bases, with 11 bases of the junction left unmatched. The CDR3 extends over 15 amino acids. With 60 Vbeta and 13 Jbeta primers, the PCR was carried out. Profiled with immunoSEQ multiplex PCR; TCRdb holds only in-frame clones, not every one. This repertoire shows 100,000 to 120,000 clones, over 70% found once; its top ten account for over 6.5%. The V and J genes are TRBV19 and TRBJ2-5, with TRBD2 matching 11 bases. Sample: PBMCs. This receptor was obtained from a middle-aged woman in good health and CMV-seropositive. CDR3: CASSPGLAGSVAQYF. In nucleotides, the CDR3 is TGTGCCAGTAGTCCCGGACTAGCGGGTTCGGTGGCCCAGTACTTC.